This record covers a single T cell receptor (beta chain). CDR1 is DFQATT and CDR2 is SNEGSKA in the germline V gene (reference sequence). The junction had 5 bases not matched to a gene; V was cut back by 5 bases and J by 6 bases. The CDR3 contains 13 residues. The source of the sample is a study of CD8 T cells in Susac syndrome. TCR beta sequencing was performed on blood CD8+ and CD4+ T cells. Controls were healthy donors (matched for age and sex). Negative isolation was used for CD8+ and CD4+ T cells, and FACS enrichment was applied to TEMRA cells. About 0.45 to 1 ug RNA was reverse transcribed with random hexamers. The authors amplified TCR beta CDR3 across 54 Vbeta and 13 Jbeta using immunoSEQ multiplex PCR. One entry per CDR3 protein results from TCRdb running MiXCR on the immunoSEQ multiplex PCR reads. The sample carries approximately 100,000 distinct CDR3 sequences, 80% to 95% recorded once.

Sequencing was carried out using CD8+ T cells from PBMCs. The origin of this receptor is a human donor in good health. This chain links TRBV20-1 with TRBJ1-1; 11 positions match TRBD1. In DNA form, the CDR3 reads TGCAGTGCTCTTAAGGGACAGGGGGCTGAAGCTTTCTTT. Residues: CSALKGQGAEAFF.